One sample yielded the 9 T cell receptor beta chains listed below, sequenced in a study of T cell repertoires in cytomegalovirus infection. A single record per CDR3 protein comes from TCRdb applying MiXCR to the reads. Here the sample spans 550,000 to 700,000 distinct CDR3 sequences, about 39% being singletons. These receptors lack a known antigen. The sequencing here drew on cultured PBMCs, taken from culture after CMV antigen stimulation. Source of these receptors: a human donor in good health (CMV status not recorded). Some clones in this sample may be carry-over from other donors' samples.

The chain carries TRBV6-5 and TRBJ2-3; 8 bases match TRBD2. V lost 5 bases to trimming and J lost 4 bases; unmatched junction nucleotides: 8. CDR3 length: 15 amino acids. Germline loops: CDR1 MNHEY, CDR2 SVGAGI. CDR3 in amino acids: CASSRPGGEADTQYF. As DNA, the CDR3 is TGTGCCAGCAGTCGCCCCGGGGGGGAGGCAGATACGCAGTATTTT.

This rearrangement joins TRBV7-4 to TRBJ2-3; D not resolved. CDR3 size: 16 residues. Germline V gene lookup returns CDR1 SGHVT and CDR2 SQSDAQ. V lost 0 bases and J 2 bases, leaving 12 bases between the germline ends. The CDR3 region is CASSLATGAVTDTQYF. The CDR3 DNA is TGTGCCAGCAGCTTAGCGACTGGAGCCGTCACAGATACGCAGTATTTT.

V gene TRBV2 combines with J gene TRBJ1-3; TRBD1 agrees at 7 bases. The V gene end was trimmed by 8 bases and the J gene end by 2 bases; junction bases not matched to a gene: 9. The CDR3 has 15 amino acids. Germline lookup yields CDR1 SNHLY and CDR2 FYNNEI. CDR3 coding DNA: TGTGCCAGCCAAGACGACAGGGCTGCTGGAAACACCATATATTTT. Translating it yields CASQDDRAAGNTIYF.

The chain employs TRBV3-1 and TRBJ2-3; perhaps TRBD2 as D (5 bases). From germline, CDR1 is LGHDT and CDR2 YNNKEL (reference sequence). CDR3 length: 15 residues. With 2 bases removed from V and 2 bases from J, the gap between germline ends came to 11 bases. The CDR3 region is CASSQLPTNTDTQYF. In nucleotides, the CDR3 is TGTGCCAGCAGCCAACTACCGACTAACACAGATACGCAGTATTTT.

The chain links TRBV11-2 to TRBJ2-1, with 11 bases that match TRBD1. From germline, CDR1 is SGHAT and CDR2 FQNNGV. This CDR3 contains 15 residues. Unmatched junction bases numbered 5, after V lost 6 bases and J lost 4 bases. CDR3 region: CASSYGTGGYNEQFF. The CDR3 DNA follows: TGTGCCAGCAGTTACGGGACAGGGGGTTACAATGAGCAGTTCTTC.

This clonotype was seen only a few times. The chain uses TRBV6-1 and TRBJ1-1, with D unclear. Trimming removed 4 bases from V and 1 base from J, with 10 bases in between. Germline V gives CDR1 MNHNS, CDR2 SASEGT. The CDR3 consists of 14 residues. Written as DNA, the CDR3 is TGTGCCAGCAGTGCGGGGAGGGCGAACACTGAAGCTTTCTTT. Encoded protein: CASSAGRANTEAFF.

Notes on this clonotype: The junction differs from germline at one of its ends, possibly a read error. DNA of the CDR3: TGTGCCAGCGGCTTACCAGCAAGGGCTAGCGGGAGTGGTATTTCCTACAATGAGCAGTTCTTC. Its protein product is CASGLPARASGSGISYNEQFF. The rearrangement uses TRBV7-2 and TRBJ2-1, with TRBD2 matching over 10 bases. Germline loops: CDR1 SGHTA, CDR2 FQGNSA. The CDR3 is made up of 21 amino acids. Supplemented by reference TRBV7-2 and TRBJ2-1, the full variable domain reads GAGVSQSPSNKVTEKGKDVELRCDPISGHTALYWYRQSLGQGLEFLIYFQGNSAPDKSGLPSDRFSAERTGGSVSTLTIQRTQQEDSAVYLCASGLPARASGSGISYNEQFFGPGTRLTVL.

This clonotype was seen only a few times. V usage is TRBV10-3 and J usage is TRBJ2-3; D is perhaps TRBD2 (6 bases). Germline V gene lookup returns CDR1 ENHRY and CDR2 SYGVKD. The CDR3 length is 12 residues. Deletions cut 10 bases from V and 0 bases from J, with 8 bases between. The CDR3 coding sequence is TGTGCCACGCGGGGTAGCACAGATACGCAGTATTTT. Amino acids: CATRGSTDTQYF.

This clonotype was counted a few times. This sequence joins TRBV19 and TRBJ1-1, with D possibly matching TRBD1 (6 bases). V lost 6 bases and J 3 bases, leaving 23 bases between the germline ends. CDR3 length equals 17 residues. CDR1 and CDR2 (germline): LNHDA, SQIVND (reference sequence). As DNA, the CDR3 is TGTGCCAGTAGCCGAACAGGGACCCCCTCTTCCCACACTGAAGCTTTCTTT. The encoded protein is CASSRTGTPSSHTEAFF. Using reference TRBV19 and TRBJ1-1 for the parts outside the CDR3, the full variable domain is DGGITQSPKYLFRKEGQNVTLSCEQNLNHDAMYWYRQDPGQGLRLIYYSQIVNDFQKGDIAEGYSVSREKKESFPLTVTSAQKNPTAFYLCASSRTGTPSSHTEAFFGQGTRLTVV.